This TCR beta chain was retrieved from a study of human versus mouse CDR3 diversity and MHC coevolution. General study results and limits: The lowest clonal inequality scores came from two of three human donors.

A word on this clone: No antigen is known for it. Its ends do not fully match the called genes, so a read error is possible.

Using immunoSEQ multiplex PCR, the repertoire was profiled, and TCRdb retains in-frame clones only, with some absent. This table holds 75,000 to 90,000 clones, just over 90% found once. The CDR3 loop spans 13 amino acids. Germline CDR1 reads MDHEN; CDR2 reads SYDVKM. The sequence derives from a person aged 30 to 69 in good health. The specimen was naive CD4+ T cells from blood. Subset given: CD45RO-negative CD62L-positive naive CD4 T cells. The chain carries TRBV28 and TRBJ1-2, with 8 bases matching TRBD1. The CDR3 sequence: CAGRPGGTGGYTF. The CDR3 bases are TGTGCCGGCAGGCCAGGGGGCACAGGAGGCTACACCTTC.